Presented here are 15 T cell receptor beta chains from one specimen sequenced in a study of T cell responses to AZD1222 COVID-19 vaccine. Sequenced by immunoSEQ multiplex PCR; TCRdb stores in-frame clones only, minus some. The sample yields 100,000 to 150,000 clones, about nine tenths seen once. Sequenced here: peripheral blood, sampled on day 0 of MenACWY control vaccination. These receptors were collected from an adult in good health.

This rearrangement joins TRBV5-4 to TRBJ1-3, with D maybe TRBD1 (6 bases). The length of the CDR3 is 16 residues. The ends were cut back, 1 base at V and 4 bases at J, with 15 bases in the middle. Per germline, CDR1 SGHNT and CDR2 YYREEE (reference sequence). The CDR3 sequence: CASSLFGQRTGNTIYF. CDR3 nucleotide sequence: TGTGCCAGCAGCTTGTTCGGACAGCGTACCGGAAACACCATATATTTT.

This clone was observed once. CDR3 amino acids: CASSPRGGGIYEQYF. DNA for the CDR3: TGTGCCAGCAGCCCCCGGGGCGGGGGTATCTACGAGCAGTACTTC. The chain combines TRBV7-9 with TRBJ2-7, with TRBD2 matching over 7 bases. The trim removed 5 bases at V and 3 bases at J, leaving 10 bases unmatched. This CDR3 spans 15 amino acids. The germline CDR1 and CDR2 sequences are SEHNR and FQNEAQ (reference sequence).

The genes are TRBV4-2 and TRBJ2-1, with 8 nucleotides matching TRBD2. Trimming took 4 bases from V and 4 from J; bases not matched to a gene: 6. Germline V gene sequence: CDR1 LGHNA, CDR2 YNFKEQ. The CDR3 totals 15 residues. CDR3 in DNA: TGTGCCAGCAGCCTGACACTAGCGGAATACAATGAGCAGTTCTTC. Its protein is CASSLTLAEYNEQFF.

The V gene is TRBV5-6, the J gene TRBJ2-1; 8 nucleotides agree with TRBD2. This CDR3 has 19 amino acids. CDR1 and CDR2 from the germline V gene are SGHDT and YYEEEE. The trim removed 0 bases at V and 6 bases at J, leaving 17 bases unmatched. The CDR3 sequence is CASSLVRWSGTRPPNEQFF. CDR3 DNA sequence: TGTGCCAGCAGCTTGGTGCGGTGGTCCGGGACTAGACCGCCCAATGAGCAGTTCTTC.

The chain employs TRBV29-1 and TRBJ1-2; 7 bases map to TRBD1. With 5 bases clipped from V and 6 bases from J, the junction kept 9 bases outside the gene matches. The CDR3 extends over 13 amino acids. CDR1 is SQVTM and CDR2 is ANQGSEA in the germline V gene. The CDR3 here is CSVTTGYGDGYTF. For the CDR3, the DNA is TGCAGCGTTACGACAGGGTACGGGGATGGCTACACCTTC.

V is TRBV27 and J is TRBJ1-6, with 7 nucleotides matching TRBD1. The CDR3 has 13 amino acids. Germline CDR1 and CDR2: MNHEY and SMNVEV (reference sequence). With V trimmed by 7 bases and J by 7 bases, 4 bases remained unmatched. CDR3: CASTPGGNSPLHF. CDR3 DNA: TGTGCCAGCACCCCAGGGGGAAATTCACCCCTCCACTTT.

The rearrangement links TRBV6-4 to TRBJ2-7; D call uncertain. The length of the CDR3 is 15 residues. The germline V gene encodes CDR1 MRHNA and CDR2 SNTAGT. The ends were cut back, 0 bases at V and 6 bases at J, with 15 bases in the middle. The CDR3 region is CASSDSSGFRPEQYV. DNA for the CDR3: TGTGCCAGCAGTGACTCGTCCGGGTTTCGACCCGAGCAGTACGTC.

This clone was found once. This rearrangement joins TRBV19 to TRBJ1-1; maybe TRBD1 (5 bases). Germline V gene sequence: CDR1 LNHDA, CDR2 SQIVND (reference sequence). The V and J ends lost 7 bases and 0 bases respectively, with 18 bases between them. The length of the CDR3 is 16 residues. The CDR3 reads CASKEFALGVNTEAFF. CDR3 in DNA: TGTGCCAGTAAGGAATTTGCTCTGGGGGTGAACACTGAAGCTTTCTTT.

The V and J genes are TRBV11-2 and TRBJ2-1; the D is unclear. This CDR3 spans 14 amino acids. Trimming removed 0 bases at V and 4 bases at J, with 7 bases between. Germline V CDR1 and CDR2: SGHAT, FQNNGV. The CDR3 loop reads CASSLEPVYNEQFF. DNA for the CDR3: TGTGCCAGCAGCTTAGAACCGGTTTACAATGAGCAGTTCTTC.

The chain employs TRBV14 and TRBJ1-1; the match to TRBD1 covers 7 bases. V trimming: 4 bases; J trimming: 4 bases; junction bases outside the gene matches: 6. Germline V lookup: CDR1 SGHDN, CDR2 FVKESK. CDR3 length: 14 residues. CDR3 sequence reads: CASSRRQGGTEAFF. The CDR3 coding sequence is TGTGCCAGCAGCCGCAGACAGGGTGGCACTGAAGCTTTCTTT.

The rearrangement uses TRBV25-1 and TRBJ2-5; a weak D match, TRBD1 (6 bases). Germline V gene sequence: CDR1 MGHDK, CDR2 SYGVNS. The V and J ends lost 2 bases and 1 base respectively, with 11 bases between them. This CDR3 has 15 residues. CDR3: CASSELTGPQETQYF. As DNA, the CDR3 is TGTGCCAGCAGTGAACTGACAGGACCCCAAGAGACCCAGTACTTC.

This chain joins TRBV18 and TRBJ1-6; TRBD1 matches at 7 bases. CDR3 length: 13 amino acids. Germline V gene sequence: CDR1 KGHSH, CDR2 LQKENI. Unmatched junction bases numbered 13, after V lost 5 bases and J lost 18 bases. The CDR3 sequence is CASSTDTGALSHF. The CDR3 region has the DNA TGTGCCAGCTCAACCGATACAGGGGCCCTAAGCCACTTT.

The V gene is TRBV12-3 or TRBV12-4, the J gene TRBJ1-4, with 8 bases matching TRBD1. The CDR3 totals 13 residues. V trimming: 3 bases; J trimming: 7 bases; junction bases outside the gene matches: 1. CDR3 nucleotide sequence: TGTGCCAGCAGTTTCGGGACAGGTGAAAAACTGTTTTTT. Encoded protein: CASSFGTGEKLFF.

This chain uses TRBV4-1 with TRBJ2-1, with unresolved D. CDR1 and CDR2 (germline): MGHRA, YSYEKL. Trimming cost V 1 base and J 6 bases, with 4 bases left between them. The CDR3 runs to 12 residues. The CDR3 DNA sequence: TGCGCCAGCAGCCAAGGTGTCAATGAGCAGTTCTTC. Encoded protein: CASSQGVNEQFF.

Concerning this clone itself: Its ends do not fully match the called genes, so a read error is possible. V gene TRBV7-2 combines with J gene TRBJ2-1; 8 bases are a match to TRBD1. Germline loops: CDR1 SGHTA, CDR2 FQGNSA. The CDR3 runs to 13 residues. The CDR3, as DNA: TGTGCCAGCAGCTTAGTCACCGGACAGGGTGGCCTCTTC. Protein: CASSLVTGQGGLF. Using reference TRBV7-2 and TRBJ2-1 for the parts outside the CDR3, the full variable domain is GAGVSQSPSNKVTEKGKDVELRCDPISGHTALYWYRQSLGQGLEFLIYFQGNSAPDKSGLPSDRFSAERTGGSVSTLTIQRTQQEDSAVYLCASSLVTGQGGLFGPGTRLTVL.